Shown below are 32 T cell receptor beta chains from a single sample sequenced in a study of control samples from healthy donors and cancer patients. The repertoire was sequenced with immunoSEQ multiplex PCR; TCRdb's copy has only in-frame clones and lacks some. The data hold roughly 370,000 clones, with 90% observed a single time. The material sequenced was PBMCs. The receptors stem from a middle-aged man with head and neck cancer.

The chain links TRBV10-1 to TRBJ2-1; TRBD2 agrees at 7 bases. After removal of 3 bases from V and 0 bases from J, the junction contained 5 bases not matched to a gene. The germline V gene has CDR1 WNHNN and CDR2 SYGVQD (reference sequence). This CDR3 has 16 residues. The CDR3 sequence: CASSDPGGSSYNEQFF. The CDR3 region has the DNA TGCGCCAGCAGTGACCCCGGGGGGAGCTCCTACAATGAGCAGTTCTTC.

The V gene is TRBV7-2, the J gene TRBJ2-5; tentatively, D is TRBD2 (6 bases). The germline CDR1 and CDR2 sequences are SGHTA and FQGNSA. The CDR3 extends over 14 amino acids. V shed 5 bases and J shed 5 bases, with 15 bases lying between them. The CDR3 spells CASSRWQGGETQYF. In DNA form, the CDR3 reads TGTGCCAGCAGCCGCTGGCAGGGAGGTGAGACCCAGTACTTC. Together with reference TRBV7-2 and TRBJ2-5, the CDR3 gives the full variable domain: GAGVSQSPSNKVTEKGKDVELRCDPISGHTALYWYRQSLGQGLEFLIYFQGNSAPDKSGLPSDRFSAERTGGSVSTLTIQRTQQEDSAVYLCASSRWQGGETQYFGPGTRLLVL.

The chain employs TRBV11-2 and TRBJ2-7, with D maybe TRBD1 (7 bases). Germline lookup yields CDR1 SGHAT and CDR2 FQNNGV. Between the trimmed V and J ends, which lost 1 base and 10 bases, there was a span of 20 bases. The CDR3 spans 15 residues. The CDR3 loop is CASSLGAGGNVEQYF. CDR3 bases: TGTGCCAGCAGCTTAGGGGCAGGGGGGAATGTGGAACAGTACTTC.

This chain uses TRBV19 with TRBJ2-1; tentatively, D is TRBD1 or TRBD2 (5 bases each). Trimming shortened V by 5 bases and J by 6 bases, and 11 bases separated the two germline ends. The CDR3 length is 13 residues. The germline V gene encodes CDR1 LNHDA and CDR2 SQIVND (reference sequence). The CDR3 DNA sequence: TGTGCCAGTAGTCCCGGGACCCTCAATGAGCAGTTCTTC. Its translation: CASSPGTLNEQFF.

CDR3 in amino acids: CASSVASQGSQETQYF. For the CDR3, the DNA is TGTGCCAGCAGCGTAGCTTCCCAGGGTAGTCAAGAGACCCAGTACTTC. The chain employs TRBV9 and TRBJ2-5, with TRBD1 as a possible D gene (5 bases). CDR3 length: 16 residues. The germline V gene has CDR1 SGDLS and CDR2 YYNGEE. With 0 bases removed from V and 2 bases from J, the gap between germline ends came to 14 bases.

This clone has a single count. One end of the junction fails to match germline, which may point to a read error. The V call is TRBV7-2, the J call TRBJ2-1, with TRBD1 identical over 11 bases. CDR3 length: 16 amino acids. Germline assignment: CDR1 SGHTA and CDR2 FQGNSA. The CDR3 loop reads CASSLGGTGGNNEQFF. The CDR3 DNA reads TGTGCCAGCAGTTTAGGCGGGACAGGGGGGAACAATGAGCAGTTCTTC.

In regard to this clone: Other DNA sequences in this specimen translate into the identical CDR3. The chain carries TRBV10-3 and TRBJ1-1; no definite D call. Trimming cost V 4 bases and J 2 bases, with 5 bases left between them. CDR1 and CDR2 (germline): ENHRY, SYGVKD. The CDR3 is 12 residues long. Here the CDR3 DNA reads TGTGCCATCAGTGTAGAAAACACTGAAGCTTTCTTT. It yields the protein CAISVENTEAFF.

The rearrangement joins TRBV2 to TRBJ1-5; TRBD1 matches 8 bases. Trimming at V came to 4 bases and at J to 0 bases, leaving 14 bases not matched to a gene. The CDR3 sequence is 19 residues long. Germline assignment: CDR1 SNHLY and CDR2 FYNNEI. The CDR3 loop is CASSGLTGAINYSNQPQHF. CDR3 DNA: TGTGCCAGCAGTGGGTTGACAGGGGCGATAAATTATAGCAATCAGCCCCAGCATTTT.

The chain combines TRBV9 with TRBJ2-5; TRBD2 matches 10 bases. Germline V lookup: CDR1 SGDLS, CDR2 YYNGEE. The CDR3 is 14 amino acids. V was pared by 3 bases and J by 3 bases, with 2 bases of the junction left unmatched. The CDR3 DNA reads as TGTGCCAGCAGCGCCGGGACTAGCGAAGAGACCCAGTACTTC. Protein sequence: CASSAGTSEETQYF.

The rearrangement links TRBV2 to TRBJ1-6, with TRBD1 matching 8 bases. This CDR3 comprises 13 residues. Germline V gene data show CDR1 as SNHLY and CDR2 as FYNNEI. V shed 6 bases and J 13 bases; nucleotides not matched to a gene: 8. The CDR3 DNA reads as TGTGCCAGCAGGGGACAGGTCCGAATGCCCCTCCACTTT. This encodes CASRGQVRMPLHF.

The sample holds one count of this clone. This CDR3 is also generated by other DNA sequences in the sample. This chain connects TRBV9 to TRBJ1-2, with a possible D match to TRBD1 (6 bases). V lost 3 bases and J lost 4, with 19 bases in between. Germline values: CDR1 SGDLS, CDR2 YYNGEE. CDR3 size: 16 residues. This CDR3 is CASSGPRGGGLYGYTF. CDR3 nucleotide sequence: TGTGCCAGCAGCGGGCCCAGGGGAGGGGGTCTCTATGGCTACACCTTC.

This chain joins TRBV5-6 and TRBJ1-4; 8 positions match TRBD1. Germline CDR1 is SGHDT and CDR2 is YYEEEE. After removal of 0 bases from V and 4 bases from J, the junction contained 8 bases not matched to a gene. This CDR3 has 17 residues. The CDR3 DNA reads TGTGCCAGCAGCTTGGGCCAGGGGGCCGGTATTAATGAAAAACTGTTTTTT. Translating it yields CASSLGQGAGINEKLFF. Together with reference TRBV5-6 and TRBJ1-4, the CDR3 gives the full variable domain: DAGVTQSPTHLIKTRGQQVTLRCSPKSGHDTVSWYQQALGQGPQFIFQYYEEEERQRGNFPDRFSGHQFPNYSSELNVNALLLGDSALYLCASSLGQGAGINEKLFFGSGTQLSVL.

This chain joins TRBV5-8 and TRBJ2-2, with TRBD1 as a possible D gene (6 bases). The CDR3 loop spans 15 amino acids. Trimming took 0 bases from V and 4 from J, leaving 10 bases between them. Germline values: CDR1 SGHTS, CDR2 YDEGEE. This CDR3 reads CASSLVQGSTGELFF. The CDR3 nucleotides are TGTGCCAGCAGCTTGGTACAGGGCAGCACCGGGGAGCTGTTTTTT.

The chain carries TRBV7-8 and TRBJ2-7, with D possibly matching TRBD1 (5 bases). CDR3 length equals 14 residues. Trimming stripped 4 bases from V and 0 bases from J, with 10 bases between. Germline assignment: CDR1 SGHVS and CDR2 FQNEAQ. The CDR3 region is CASSSYRSSYEQYF. The CDR3 DNA is TGTGCCAGCAGCTCTTACAGGAGCTCCTACGAGCAGTACTTC.

This clone was detected only once. This chain uses TRBV19 with TRBJ1-5; D is uncertain. The CDR3 runs 15 residues. Per germline, CDR1 LNHDA and CDR2 SQIVND (reference sequence). V lost 3 bases and J 7 bases, leaving 16 bases between the germline ends. The CDR3 nucleotides read TGTGCCAGTAGTATCGTAAGCCCTCGTAGGCAGCCCCAGCATTTT. It codes for CASSIVSPRRQPQHF.

Many counts were recorded for this clone. V gene TRBV21-1 combines with J gene TRBJ1-4; the DNA was not compared with TRBD1, the D call given in the table. TRBV21-1 counts as a pseudogene. This CDR3 contains 13 residues. The CDR3 DNA follows: TGTGCCAGCACTAGGACAGGGAATGAAAAACTGTTTTTT. This encodes CASTRTGNEKLFF.

The J gene is TRBJ2-2, the V gene TRBV19; weak D call: TRBD1 (6 bases). This CDR3 contains 16 residues. The germline V gene has CDR1 LNHDA and CDR2 SQIVND (reference sequence). The V gene lost 5 bases and the J gene lost 0 bases, with 13 bases spanning the gap. The CDR3 reads CASSAYREANTGELFF. CDR3 bases: TGTGCCAGTAGTGCATACAGGGAAGCGAACACCGGGGAGCTGTTTTTT.

The chain recombines TRBV25-1 with TRBJ2-7, with D possibly matching TRBD1 (5 bases). The CDR3 runs 13 residues. V gave up 5 bases and J gave up 9 bases, with 17 bases separating them. CDR1 is MGHDK, CDR2 SYGVNS, per germline. The CDR3 loop is CASSQRGRDGQYF. CDR3 in DNA: TGTGCCAGCAGTCAAAGGGGAAGGGATGGGCAGTACTTC.

The chain recombines TRBV7-2 with TRBJ1-5; no definite D call. The V end lost 5 bases, the J end lost 2 bases, and 13 bases lay between the germline ends. Germline V gene lookup returns CDR1 SGHTA and CDR2 FQGNSA. The CDR3 is 15 residues long. The CDR3 is CASSPSPGGNQPQHF. The CDR3 coding sequence is TGTGCCAGCAGCCCCTCCCCTGGGGGCAATCAGCCCCAGCATTTT.

Here the CDR3 reads CASSLGASPLHF. Written as DNA, the CDR3 is TGTGCCAGCAGTTTAGGGGCATCACCCCTCCACTTT. The chain uses TRBV27 and TRBJ1-6; a possible D gene is TRBD1 (5 bases). Deletions cut 2 bases from V and 10 bases from J, with 6 bases between. CDR3 length: 12 amino acids. CDR1 is MNHEY, CDR2 SMNVEV, per germline (reference sequence).

The genes are TRBV5-1 and TRBJ2-7; D may correspond to TRBD1 or TRBD2 (5 bases each). Germline V gene lookup returns CDR1 SGHRS and CDR2 YFSETQ. The V end was cut by 3 bases, the J end by 7 bases, with 14 bases between. This CDR3 has 13 residues. For the CDR3, the DNA is TGCGCCAGCAGCTCGGGGACGGTTGGGGAGCAGTACTTC. Translated, it gives CASSSGTVGEQYF.

This clone has a single count. This chain uses TRBV6-2 or TRBV6-3 with TRBJ2-6; 8 bases are shared with TRBD2. CDR1 and CDR2 (germline): MNHEY, SVGEGT. With 6 bases clipped from V and 1 base from J, the junction kept 8 bases outside the gene matches. The CDR3 is 17 residues long. This CDR3 is CASSPAGALSGANVLTF. As DNA, the CDR3 is TGTGCCAGCAGCCCAGCGGGGGCCCTTTCTGGGGCCAACGTCCTGACTTTC.

This chain uses TRBV9 with TRBJ2-2; D is possibly TRBD1 (6 bases). CDR1 and CDR2 from the germline V gene are SGDLS and YYNGEE. Trimming stripped 6 bases from V and 6 bases from J, with 18 bases between. This CDR3 spans 15 amino acids. In DNA, the CDR3 is TGTGCCAGCACCGAAATGGCAGGGACATCCGGGGAGCTGTTTTTT. Its protein product is CASTEMAGTSGELFF.

This sequence joins TRBV3-1 (or the pseudogene TRBV3-2) and TRBJ1-2; tentative D call: TRBD1 (5 bases). The CDR3 runs 17 residues. CDR1 is LGHDT and CDR2 is YNNKEL in the germline V gene (reference sequence). Trimming took 4 bases from V and 2 from J, leaving 20 bases between them. The CDR3 here is CASSLRVGVRGNYGYTF. CDR3 bases: TGTGCCAGCAGCCTAAGGGTGGGGGTGCGGGGGAACTATGGCTACACCTTC.

CDR3 protein: CALGAGNGETQYF. CDR3 in DNA: TGTGCCCTTGGGGCAGGGAATGGAGAGACCCAGTACTTC. The chain combines TRBV30 with TRBJ2-5; D is perhaps TRBD1 (5 bases). V gave up 8 bases and J gave up 4 bases, with 17 bases separating them. There are 13 residues in the CDR3. The germline V gene encodes CDR1 GTSNPN and CDR2 SVGIG (reference sequence).

The chain is built from TRBV7-2 and TRBJ2-3; D unresolved. Between the trimmed V and J ends, which lost 5 bases and 11 bases, there was a span of 14 bases. CDR1 and CDR2 from the germline V gene are SGHTA and FQGNSA. The CDR3 covers 12 residues. Here the CDR3 reads CASSPESPKQYF. CDR3 nucleotides: TGTGCCAGCAGCCCAGAGTCGCCTAAGCAGTATTTT.

The rearrangement links TRBV28 to TRBJ2-1; unclear D gene. Trimming removed 3 bases at V and 15 bases at J, with 15 bases between. The CDR3 loop spans 12 amino acids. Germline V gene sequence: CDR1 MDHEN, CDR2 SYDVKM. This CDR3 reads CASSFQGLGWFF. The CDR3 DNA reads TGTGCCAGCAGTTTCCAAGGGCTGGGTTGGTTCTTC.

This clone occurred a few times. The J gene is TRBJ1-6, the V gene TRBV7-8; no definite D call. The V gene's germline CDR1 is SGHVS and CDR2 FQNEAQ. The CDR3 spans 13 residues. V was clipped by 4 bases and J by 8 bases, with 9 bases between them. The CDR3 sequence: CASSSDLDSPLHF. For the CDR3, the DNA is TGTGCCAGCAGCTCTGATCTCGATTCACCCCTCCACTTT. Variable domain in full (rest from reference TRBV7-8 and TRBJ1-6): GAGVSQSPRYKVAKRGQDVALRCDPISGHVSLFWYQQALGQGPEFLTYFQNEAQLDKSGLPSDRFFAERPEGSVSTLKIQRTQQEDSAVYLCASSSDLDSPLHFGNGTRLTVT.

V and J are TRBV3-1 (or the pseudogene TRBV3-2) and TRBJ1-1, with D possibly being TRBD1 (5 bases). Looked up from germline, CDR1 is LGHDT and CDR2 is YNNKEL (reference sequence). Trimming shortened V by 0 bases and J by 0 bases, and 11 bases separated the two germline ends. The CDR3 is 16 amino acids. The CDR3 region is CASSQEGLWVNTEAFF. CDR3 coding DNA: TGTGCCAGCAGCCAAGAGGGGCTATGGGTGAACACTGAAGCTTTCTTT.

Remarks on this clone: Other DNA sequences within the sample encode an identical CDR3. This chain connects TRBV5-1 to TRBJ2-7, with no clear D. This CDR3 has 13 amino acids. The germline V and J ends were trimmed by 1 base and 1 base, with 6 bases remaining between them. The germline V gene has CDR1 SGHRS and CDR2 YFSETQ. This CDR3 reads CASSLWGSYEQYF. CDR3 nucleotides: TGCGCCAGCAGCTTGTGGGGTTCCTACGAGCAGTACTTC.

This clone was detected only a few times. The chain is built from TRBV6-6 and TRBJ1-5; D is unclear. The CDR3 runs to 16 residues. Germline assignment: CDR1 MNHNY and CDR2 SVGAGI (reference sequence). V was trimmed by 0 bases and J by 6 bases, leaving 15 bases between them. For the CDR3, the DNA is TGTGCCAGCAGTTACTCGAGAGGGTATAGGAGTCAGCCCCAGCATTTT. Encoded protein: CASSYSRGYRSQPQHF.

This clone was seen only once. The chain has TRBV29-1 and TRBJ2-1; TRBD2 matches 7 bases. Germline V CDR1 and CDR2: SQVTM, ANQGSEA. Losses at the gene ends were 4 bases for V and 0 bases for J; bases not matched to a gene: 9. This CDR3 has 16 residues. DNA for the CDR3: TGCAGCGTTGTGGTGGCGGGAGTCAGCTCCTACAATGAGCAGTTCTTC. Encoded protein: CSVVVAGVSSYNEQFF.